Below, one T cell receptor (beta chain) is given with its context. TCRdb keeps only in-frame clones here, not all; method: immunoSEQ multiplex PCR. The sample lists approximately 330,000 clones, roughly 90% occurring once. The sample comes from a study of blood T cell repertoires in COVID-19. This receptor was obtained from a woman aged 35 to 49 with COVID-19, enrolled during active disease. Sequencing was done on a sample of peripheral blood.

The CDR3 nucleotides are TGTGCCAGTATGTGGGGGCCGCCGGGGAACACTGAAGCTTTCTTT. It translates to CASMWGPPGNTEAFF. The chain is built from TRBV19 and TRBJ1-1, with a weak D call TRBD1 (6 bases). Between the trimmed V and J ends, which lost 7 bases and 1 base, there was a span of 16 bases. Germline CDR1 and CDR2: LNHDA and SQIVND (reference sequence). This CDR3 is 15 amino acids long.